This TCR beta chain derives from a study of T cells in Graves' hyperthyroidism and ophthalmopathy. Notes on the study in general: Patients with ophthalmopathy were separated from those with stable hyperthyroidism by a 13 V-J model. Blood samples included most of the expanded thyroid clonotypes exceeding 0.001. Progression to ophthalmopathy was predicted a median of 6.5 months early.

This clonotype was seen ten or more times. No antigen is known for it. From RNA transcripts, TCR beta CDR3 regions were amplified. Carried out on the TCR CDR3, a first-round RT-PCR used the HTBI primer set. TCRdb called the multiplex PCR reads again in MiXCR, with one record for every CDR3 protein. The table shows around 620,000 distinct CDR3 sequences, with 46% occurring only once. Diagnoses used clinical symptoms, serum thyroxine and TRAb, thyroid ultrasound and orbital computed tomography. Sequenced material: peripheral blood or thyroid tissue (not recorded which). The source is an adult woman with Graves' disease, either hyperthyroidism or ophthalmopathy (not recorded which).

CDR3 nucleotide sequence: TGTGCCAGCAGCTACCCTAGCGGGTCGAACACCGGGGAGCTGTTTTTT. Translating it yields CASSYPSGSNTGELFF. The genes are TRBV7-9 and TRBJ2-2; 8 nucleotides line up with TRBD2. Germline loops: CDR1 SEHNR, CDR2 FQNEAQ (reference sequence). V shed 4 bases, J shed 0 bases, and the junction held 4 bases outside the gene matches. The CDR3 is 16 amino acids.